The subject of this entry is one TCR beta chain. The data were taken from a study of blood T cell repertoires in COVID-19. This table comes from immunoSEQ multiplex PCR, and its TCRdb copy is limited to in-frame clones, with some not included. The sample lists hundreds of thousands of clones, approximately 90% occurring once. CDR3 length equals 14 residues. Germline CDR1 SGHRS, CDR2 YFSETQ. The germline V and J ends were trimmed by 6 bases and 0 bases, with 10 bases remaining between them. The chain combines TRBV5-1 with TRBJ2-1, with D possibly being TRBD2 (5 bases). This sequence originates from a man between 18 and 29 years old who had recovered from COVID-19. The sample comprised PBMCs or T cells enriched from blood (not recorded which). The CDR3 loop is CASKSGYSYNEQFF. Here the CDR3 DNA reads TGCGCCAGCAAGAGCGGATACTCCTACAATGAGCAGTTCTTC.